This T cell receptor beta chain came from a study of cytomegalovirus exposure and HLA in healthy donors. The table lists this clone with a few counts. Its target is not known. The PCR had 60 Vbeta and 13 Jbeta primers. This table comes from immunoSEQ multiplex PCR, and its TCRdb copy is limited to in-frame clones, with some not included. The repertoire holds 120,000 or so clones, with about 75% as singletons. Trimming removed 1 base from V and 2 bases from J, with 12 bases in between. Germline V gene data show CDR1 as SGDLS and CDR2 as YYNGEE. The CDR3 spans 15 residues. Study results and caveats: It was shown in a later analysis that HLA-associated TCR beta chains were more clonally expanded than other, equally common chains. The majority of TCR sequences were rare, yet some public TCRs appeared in many donors. Excluded were some V segments that proved indistinguishable, including TRBV6-2 and TRBV6-3.

The chain joins TRBV9 to TRBJ2-5; possibly TRBD1 for D (6 bases). This clonotype was sampled from a woman aged 40 to 50 in good health and CMV-seropositive. The sequencing input was PBMCs. CDR3 sequence (DNA): TGTGCCAGCAGCGTAATCGGACAGCCTCAAGAGACCCAGTACTTC. Protein product: CASSVIGQPQETQYF.